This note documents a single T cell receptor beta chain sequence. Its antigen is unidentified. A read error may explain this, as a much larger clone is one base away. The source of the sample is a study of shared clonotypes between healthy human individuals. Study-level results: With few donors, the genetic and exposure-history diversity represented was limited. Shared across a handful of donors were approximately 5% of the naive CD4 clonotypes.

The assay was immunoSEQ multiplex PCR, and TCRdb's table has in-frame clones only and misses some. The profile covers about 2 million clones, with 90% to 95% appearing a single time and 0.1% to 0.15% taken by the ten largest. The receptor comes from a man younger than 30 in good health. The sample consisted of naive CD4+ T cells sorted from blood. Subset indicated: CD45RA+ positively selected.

CDR3 loop: CASSFPNTEAFF. In nucleotides, the CDR3 is TGTGCCAGCAGCTTCCCGAACACTGAAGCTTTCTTT. The chain carries TRBV7-8 and TRBJ1-1; no clear D gene. This CDR3 is 12 amino acids long. The V end was cut by 3 bases, the J end by 1 base, with 3 bases between. Germline V gives CDR1 SGHVS, CDR2 FQNEAQ.